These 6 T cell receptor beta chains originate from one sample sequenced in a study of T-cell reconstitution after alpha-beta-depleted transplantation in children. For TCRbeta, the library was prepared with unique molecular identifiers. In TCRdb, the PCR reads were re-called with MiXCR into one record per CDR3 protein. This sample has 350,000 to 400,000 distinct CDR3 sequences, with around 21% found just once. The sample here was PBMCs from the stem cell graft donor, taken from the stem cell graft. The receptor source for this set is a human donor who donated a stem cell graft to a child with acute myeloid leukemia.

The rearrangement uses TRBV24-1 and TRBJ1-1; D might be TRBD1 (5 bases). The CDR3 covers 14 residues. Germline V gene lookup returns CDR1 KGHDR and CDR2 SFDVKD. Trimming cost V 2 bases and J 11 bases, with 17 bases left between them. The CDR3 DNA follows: TGTGCCACCAGTGATTCCCCGGACAATCGGGGTGCTTTCTTT. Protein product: CATSDSPDNRGAFF.

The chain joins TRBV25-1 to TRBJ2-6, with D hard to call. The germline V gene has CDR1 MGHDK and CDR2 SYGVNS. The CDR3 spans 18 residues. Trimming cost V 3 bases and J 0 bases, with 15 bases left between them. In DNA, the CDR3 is TGTGCCAGCAGTGAGATATTCGACGCCCGCTCTGGGGCCAACGTCCTGACTTTC. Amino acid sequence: CASSEIFDARSGANVLTF.

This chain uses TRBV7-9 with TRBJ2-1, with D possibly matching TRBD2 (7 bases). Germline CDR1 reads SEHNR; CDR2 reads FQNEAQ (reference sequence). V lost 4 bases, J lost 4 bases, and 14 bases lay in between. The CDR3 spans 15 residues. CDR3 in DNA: TGTGCCAGCAGCTCGTCCGGGGGGCAGTACAATGAGCAGTTCTTC. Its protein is CASSSSGGQYNEQFF.

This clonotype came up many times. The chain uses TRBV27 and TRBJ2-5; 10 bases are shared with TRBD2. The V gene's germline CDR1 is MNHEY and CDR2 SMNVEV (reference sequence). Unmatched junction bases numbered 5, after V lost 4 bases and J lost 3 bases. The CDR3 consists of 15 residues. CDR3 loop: CASSWGTSGKETQYF. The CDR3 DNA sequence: TGTGCCAGCAGTTGGGGAACTAGCGGGAAAGAGACCCAGTACTTC.

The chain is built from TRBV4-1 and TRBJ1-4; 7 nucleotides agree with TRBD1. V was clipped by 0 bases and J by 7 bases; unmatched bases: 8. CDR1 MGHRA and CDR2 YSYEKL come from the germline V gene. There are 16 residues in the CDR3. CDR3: CASSQEIRGHGEKLFF. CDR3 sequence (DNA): TGCGCCAGCAGCCAAGAAATAAGGGGGCATGGTGAAAAACTGTTTTTT.

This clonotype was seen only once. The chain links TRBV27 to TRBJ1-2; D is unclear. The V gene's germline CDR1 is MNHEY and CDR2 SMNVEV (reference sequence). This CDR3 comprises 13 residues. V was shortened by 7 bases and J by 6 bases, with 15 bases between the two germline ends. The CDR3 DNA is TGTGCCAGCACCAAAGTGGGGTTGGATGGCTACACCTTC. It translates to CASTKVGLDGYTF.